This entry describes one T cell receptor (beta chain). These data come from a study of shared clonotypes between healthy human individuals. The repertoire was sequenced with immunoSEQ multiplex PCR; TCRdb's copy has only in-frame clones and lacks some. The sample gives hundreds of thousands of clones, 96% of which show up once; approximately 0.06% is in the top ten. Trimming removed 3 bases at V and 2 bases at J, with 14 bases between. Germline-derived CDR1 and CDR2 are KGHSH and LQKENI. CDR3 length equals 15 residues. The chain is built from TRBV18 and TRBJ2-7; D call uncertain. The clonotype originates from a woman in her thirties in good health. Sequencing was carried out using naive CD4+ T cells sorted from blood. The subset is: CD45RA+ positively selected. In nucleotides, the CDR3 is TGTGCCAGCTCACCCGAAGCGCGACAAGCCTACGAGCAGTACTTC. Translation: CASSPEARQAYEQYF.